This TCR beta chain originates from a study of tumor-infiltrating lymphocytes in oesophageal squamous cell carcinoma. TCRdb reprocessed the PCR reads via MiXCR and lists one record per CDR3 protein. This table has about 17,000 distinct CDR3 sequences, around 40% appearing once. With 2 bases removed from V and 0 bases from J, the gap between germline ends came to 11 bases. The germline CDR1 and CDR2 sequences are SGHTA and FQGTGA. This CDR3 spans 16 amino acids. The chain has TRBV7-3 and TRBJ2-4; tentatively, D is TRBD2 (6 bases). This TCR was sampled from a female donor with esophageal squamous cell carcinoma. Specimen: normal esophageal tissue next to the tumor. CDR3 in amino acids: CASSLGGNVAKNIQYF. CDR3 in DNA: TGTGCCAGCAGCTTAGGGGGGAACGTAGCCAAAAACATTCAGTACTTC.